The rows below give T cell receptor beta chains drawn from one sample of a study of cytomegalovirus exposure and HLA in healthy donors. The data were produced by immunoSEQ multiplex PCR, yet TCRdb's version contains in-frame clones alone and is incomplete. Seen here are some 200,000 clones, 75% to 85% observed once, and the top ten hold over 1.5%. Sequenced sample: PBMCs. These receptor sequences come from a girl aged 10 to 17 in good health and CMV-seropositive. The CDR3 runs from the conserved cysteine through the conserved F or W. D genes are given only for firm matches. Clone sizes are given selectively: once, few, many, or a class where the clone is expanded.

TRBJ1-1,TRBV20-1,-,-,TGCAGTGCCCAGCGCGCCCGTGAAGCTTTCTTT,CSAQRAREAFF
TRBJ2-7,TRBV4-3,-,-,TGCGCCAGCAGCCAAGATCTCGGGCAGGGGACCTACGAGCAGTACTTC,CASSQDLGQGTYEQYF
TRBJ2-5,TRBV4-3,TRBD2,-,TGCGCCAGCAGCCAAGGCGGGGGGGCAGTCGGGGAGACCCAGTACTTC,CASSQGGGAVGETQYF
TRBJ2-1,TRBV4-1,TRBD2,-,TGCGCCAGCAGCCAGAGTAGTAGCGGGGGGTACAATGAGCAGTTCTTC,CASSQSSSGGYNEQFF
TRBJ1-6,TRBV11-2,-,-,TGTGCCAGCAGTTCCGGGACTGGGACGTATAATTCACCCCTCCACTTT,CASSSGTGTYNSPLHF
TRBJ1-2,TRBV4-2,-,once,TGTGCCAGCAGCCAAGAACTGGACAGCCCAAAATTCTATGGCTACACCTTC,CASSQELDSPKFYGYTF
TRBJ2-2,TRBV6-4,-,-,TGTGCCAGCAGTGACCGCGCGGCCGGGGAGCTGTTTTTT,CASSDRAAGELFF
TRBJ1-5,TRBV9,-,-,TGTGCCAGCAGCGTAGGACCCCAGGGTAATCAGCCCCAGCATTTT,CASSVGPQGNQPQHF
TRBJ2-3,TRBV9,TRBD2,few,TGTGCCAGCAGTGTTTACGGGGGGGCAGGGGATACGCAGTATTTT,CASSVYGGAGDTQYF
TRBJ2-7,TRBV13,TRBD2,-,TGTGCCAGCAGCGCCCCGGGACTAGCGGGGTATGAGCAGTACTTC,CASSAPGLAGYEQYF
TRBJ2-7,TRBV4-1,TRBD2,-,TGCGCCAGCAGCCAAGTTTGGAGCGGGACCGTGACCTACGAGCAGTACTTC,CASSQVWSGTVTYEQYF
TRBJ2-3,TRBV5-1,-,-,TGCGCCAGCAGCTTGGTTTTTAGCGACACAGATACGCAGTATTTT,CASSLVFSDTDTQYF
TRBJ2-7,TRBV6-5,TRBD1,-,TGTGCCAGCAACGGCAGGGGGCTCGAGCAGTACTTC,CASNGRGLEQYF
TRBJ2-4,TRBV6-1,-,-,TGTGCCAGCAGCCCTGAGGCCAAAAACATTCAGTACTTC,CASSPEAKNIQYF
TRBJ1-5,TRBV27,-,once,TGTGCCAGCAGTTCTTCCAGGGGCCCCAATCAGCCCCAGCATTTT,CASSSSRGPNQPQHF
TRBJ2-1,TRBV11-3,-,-,TGTGCCAGCAGCATCATCGCGGAGATTGAGCAGTTCTTC,CASSIIAEIEQFF
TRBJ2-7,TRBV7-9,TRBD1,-,TGTGCCAGCAGCTCAAACCTCGGGACAGGGTCCCACGAGCAGTACTTC,CASSSNLGTGSHEQYF
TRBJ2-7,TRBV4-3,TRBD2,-,TGCGCCAGCAGCCAAGAAGCGGGAGAGGGGTACGAGCAGTACTTC,CASSQEAGEGYEQYF
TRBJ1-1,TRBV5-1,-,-,TGCGCCAGCCTGCCCCCTGGGAGCGGATGGACTGAAGCTTTCTTT,CASLPPGSGWTEAFF
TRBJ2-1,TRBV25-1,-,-,TGTGCCAGCAGTGAACTTGACAGCAACAATGAGCAGTTCTTC,CASSELDSNNEQFF
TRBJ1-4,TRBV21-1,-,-,TGTGCCAGCAGCAAAGGCCCAGGGGGGCGCGGTGAAAAACTGTTTTTT,CASSKGPGGRGEKLFF
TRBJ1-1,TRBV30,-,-,TGTGCCTGGAGTGTGGGGCAACCGAACACTGAAGCTTTCTTT,CAWSVGQPNTEAFF
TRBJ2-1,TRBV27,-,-,TGTGCCAGCAAACCACCGGGGGTCCCCAATGAGCAGTTCTTC,CASKPPGVPNEQFF
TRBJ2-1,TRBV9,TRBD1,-,TGTGCCAGCAGCCCAGTAGGGACAGGGATCTACAATGAGCAGTTCTTC,CASSPVGTGIYNEQFF
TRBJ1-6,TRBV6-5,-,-,TGTGCCAGCAGAACCGGGGGGTTCTACAATTCACCCCTCCACTTT,CASRTGGFYNSPLHF
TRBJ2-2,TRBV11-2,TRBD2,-,TGTGCCAGCAGCCGGGGGGGCCGGGACACCGGGGAGCTGTTTTTT,CASSRGGRDTGELFF
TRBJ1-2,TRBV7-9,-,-,TGTGCCAGCAGCGCCGCGGGGCGGGGCCCCAAAGACTATGGCTACACCTTC,CASSAAGRGPKDYGYTF